This T cell receptor (beta chain) was retrieved from a study of CD8+ T cells in alopecia areata. In the case of this clone: Its specificity is unknown.

Germline V gene lookup returns CDR1 SQVTM and CDR2 ANQGSEA. The V and J ends lost 1 base and 5 bases respectively, with 6 bases between them. The CDR3 loop spans 11 amino acids. Findings of the study overall: Whereas mice showed it more clearly, TCR sharing across patients was murkier, possibly because of HLA.

Sequencing used cDNA as its template, made by extracting RNA and reverse transcribing it. Profiled with immunoSEQ multiplex PCR; TCRdb holds only in-frame clones, not every one. The data show 110,000 or so clones, less than 70% seen once. This sequence joins TRBV29-1 and TRBJ2-7, with D perhaps TRBD1 (5 bases). This receptor was identified in a human donor in good health. The specimen was CD4+ T cells sorted from blood. The CDR3 reads CSVEVGDEQYF. CDR3 nucleotides: TGCAGCGTTGAAGTAGGGGACGAGCAGTACTTC.